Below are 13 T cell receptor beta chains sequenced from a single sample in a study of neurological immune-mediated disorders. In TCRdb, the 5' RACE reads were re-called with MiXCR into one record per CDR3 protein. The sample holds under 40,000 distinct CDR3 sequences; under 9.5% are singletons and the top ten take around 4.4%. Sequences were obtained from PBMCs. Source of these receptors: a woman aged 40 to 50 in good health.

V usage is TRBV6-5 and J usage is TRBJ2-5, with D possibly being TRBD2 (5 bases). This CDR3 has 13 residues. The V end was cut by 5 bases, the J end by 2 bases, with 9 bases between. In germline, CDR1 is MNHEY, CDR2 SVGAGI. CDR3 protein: CASSVPGQETQYF. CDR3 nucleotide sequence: TGTGCCAGCAGTGTACCGGGGCAAGAGACCCAGTACTTC.

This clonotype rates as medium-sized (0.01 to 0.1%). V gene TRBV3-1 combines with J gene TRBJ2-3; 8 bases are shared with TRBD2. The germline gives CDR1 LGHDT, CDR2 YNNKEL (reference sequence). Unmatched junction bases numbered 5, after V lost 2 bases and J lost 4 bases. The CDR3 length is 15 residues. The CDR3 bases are TGTGCCAGCAGCCAAACGGGGGGGCCAGCAGATACGCAGTATTTT. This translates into CASSQTGGPADTQYF.

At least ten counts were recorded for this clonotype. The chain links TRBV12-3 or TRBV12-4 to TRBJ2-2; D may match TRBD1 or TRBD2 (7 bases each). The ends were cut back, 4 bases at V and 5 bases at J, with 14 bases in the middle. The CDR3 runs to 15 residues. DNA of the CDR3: TGTGCCAGCAGTTCCCGACAGGGAGGGACCGGGGAGCTGTTTTTT. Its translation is CASSSRQGGTGELFF.

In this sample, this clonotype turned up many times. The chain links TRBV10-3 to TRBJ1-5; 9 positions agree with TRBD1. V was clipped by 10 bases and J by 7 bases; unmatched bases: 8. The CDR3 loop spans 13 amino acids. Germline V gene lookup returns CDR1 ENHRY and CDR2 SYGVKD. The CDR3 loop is CATQGDRAQPQHF. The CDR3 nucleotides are TGTGCCACTCAGGGGGACAGGGCCCAGCCCCAGCATTTT.

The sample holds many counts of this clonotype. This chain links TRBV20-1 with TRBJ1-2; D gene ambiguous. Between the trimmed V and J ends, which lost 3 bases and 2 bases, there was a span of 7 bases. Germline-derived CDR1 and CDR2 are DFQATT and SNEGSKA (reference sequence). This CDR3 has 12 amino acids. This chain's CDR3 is CSASIGNYGYTF. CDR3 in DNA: TGCAGTGCTAGTATAGGAAACTATGGCTACACCTTC.

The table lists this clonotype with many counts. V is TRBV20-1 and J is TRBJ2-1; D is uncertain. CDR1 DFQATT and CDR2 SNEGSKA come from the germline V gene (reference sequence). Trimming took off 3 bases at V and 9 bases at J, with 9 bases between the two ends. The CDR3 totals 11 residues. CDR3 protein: CSARAVLEQFF. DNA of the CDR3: TGCAGTGCTAGGGCGGTACTTGAGCAGTTCTTC.

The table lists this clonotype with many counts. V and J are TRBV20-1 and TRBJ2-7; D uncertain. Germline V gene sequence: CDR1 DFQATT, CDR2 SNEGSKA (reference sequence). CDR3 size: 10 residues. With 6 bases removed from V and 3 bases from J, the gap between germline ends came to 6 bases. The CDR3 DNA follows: TGCAGTGCCGAAATCTACGAGCAGTACTTC. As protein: CSAEIYEQYF.

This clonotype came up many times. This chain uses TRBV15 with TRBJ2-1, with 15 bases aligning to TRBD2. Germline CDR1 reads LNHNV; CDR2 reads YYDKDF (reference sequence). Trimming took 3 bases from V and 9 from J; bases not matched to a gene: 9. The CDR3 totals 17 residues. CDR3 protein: CATSRGSPGLAGGEQFF. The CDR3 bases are TGTGCCACCAGCAGGGGTTCACCGGGACTAGCGGGAGGTGAGCAGTTCTTC.

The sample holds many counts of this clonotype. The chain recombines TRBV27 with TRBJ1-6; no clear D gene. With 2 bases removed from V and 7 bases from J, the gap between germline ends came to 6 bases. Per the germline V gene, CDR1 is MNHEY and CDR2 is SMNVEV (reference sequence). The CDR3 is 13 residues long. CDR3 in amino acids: CASSLGLNSPLHF. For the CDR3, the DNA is TGTGCCAGCAGTTTAGGGCTAAATTCACCCCTCCACTTT.

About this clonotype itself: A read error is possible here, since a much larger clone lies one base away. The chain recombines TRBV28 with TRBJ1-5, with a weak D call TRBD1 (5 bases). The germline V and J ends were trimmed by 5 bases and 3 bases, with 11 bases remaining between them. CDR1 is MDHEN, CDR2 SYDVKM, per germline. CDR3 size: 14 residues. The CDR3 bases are TGTGCCAGCAGTCCCCCGGGGGACAATCAGCCCCAGCATTTT. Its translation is CASSPPGDNQPQHF.

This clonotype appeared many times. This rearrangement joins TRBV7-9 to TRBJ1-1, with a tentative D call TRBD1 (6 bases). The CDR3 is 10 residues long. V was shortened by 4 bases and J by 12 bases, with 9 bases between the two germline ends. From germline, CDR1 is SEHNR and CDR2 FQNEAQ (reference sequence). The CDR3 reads CASSSGTPFF. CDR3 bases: TGTGCCAGCAGCTCCGGGACACCTTTCTTT.

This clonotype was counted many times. The CDR3 DNA reads as TGCGCCAGCAGCCCCGGGCCAAGAGGGGATTCACCCCTCCACTTT. Its translation is CASSPGPRGDSPLHF. The genes are TRBV5-1 and TRBJ1-6; possible D gene TRBD1, 5 bases. This CDR3 comprises 15 residues. Germline V CDR1 and CDR2: SGHRS, YFSETQ. V lost 4 bases and J 8 bases, leaving 16 bases between the germline ends.

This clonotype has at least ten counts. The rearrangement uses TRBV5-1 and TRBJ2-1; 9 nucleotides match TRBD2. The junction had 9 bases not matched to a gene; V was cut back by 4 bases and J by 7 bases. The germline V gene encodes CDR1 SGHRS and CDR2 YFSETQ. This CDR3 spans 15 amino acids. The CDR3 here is CASSELAGARNEQFF. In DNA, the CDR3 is TGCGCCAGCAGCGAGTTAGCGGGGGCCCGGAATGAGCAGTTCTTC.